These T cell receptor beta chains were read from a single sample in a study of OX40 agonist ivuxolimab in advanced cancers. Here immunoSEQ multiplex PCR was the method, and the copy in TCRdb shows in-frame clones only, minus some. The sample lists just under 65,000 clones, roughly 81% occurring once. This sample comprised CD4+ or CD8+ T cells sorted from blood, obtained in a trial of the OX40 agonist ivuxolimab. Receptors originate from an adult with an advanced solid tumor such as melanoma, head and neck, liver or kidney cancer. CDR3s include the opening cysteine and the closing phenylalanine or tryptophan. Fields, in order: D gene, V gene, J gene, clone size, CDR3 protein, CDR3 DNA. A D gene is named only where the DNA matches it firmly. Clone size is shown for a subset of rows, as once, few, many or a class of expanded clone.

d_call: NA
v_call: TRBV18
j_call: TRBJ2-5
clone_size: once
cdr3_aa: CASSPVQGMGETQYF
cdr3_nt: TGTGCCAGCTCACCAGTTCAGGGGATGGGAGAGACCCAGTACTTC

d_call: TRBD1
v_call: TRBV2
j_call: TRBJ1-5
clone_size: few
cdr3_aa: CASRDRDSGQPQHF
cdr3_nt: TGTGCCAGCAGAGACCGGGACAGTGGGCAGCCCCAGCATTTT

d_call: TRBD1
v_call: TRBV13
j_call: TRBJ1-1
clone_size: NA
cdr3_aa: CASSSRGTTEAFF
cdr3_nt: TGTGCCAGCAGCTCCAGGGGGACTACTGAAGCTTTCTTT

d_call: TRBD1
v_call: TRBV29-1
j_call: TRBJ2-5
clone_size: NA
cdr3_aa: CSAQTGGEETQYF
cdr3_nt: TGCAGCGCCCAGACAGGGGGCGAAGAGACCCAGTACTTC

d_call: NA
v_call: TRBV6-5
j_call: TRBJ1-2
clone_size: once
cdr3_aa: CASSYGVNYGYTF
cdr3_nt: TGTGCCAGCAGTTATGGGGTTAACTATGGCTACACCTTC

d_call: NA
v_call: TRBV15
j_call: TRBJ1-5
clone_size: NA
cdr3_aa: CATSKGWGQPQHF
cdr3_nt: TGTGCCACCAGCAAAGGGTGGGGTCAGCCCCAGCATTTT

d_call: NA
v_call: TRBV4-3
j_call: TRBJ2-7
clone_size: NA
cdr3_aa: CASSQEMAGQQYF
cdr3_nt: TGCGCCAGCAGCCAAGAAATGGCGGGGCAGCAGTACTTC

d_call: NA
v_call: TRBV15
j_call: TRBJ2-2
clone_size: NA
cdr3_aa: CATSRGSYGELFF
cdr3_nt: TGTGCCACCAGCAGAGGGTCGTACGGGGAGCTGTTTTTT

d_call: NA
v_call: TRBV19
j_call: TRBJ2-7
clone_size: NA
cdr3_aa: CASAQDTTYEQYF
cdr3_nt: TGTGCCAGTGCCCAGGACACCACCTACGAGCAGTACTTC

d_call: NA
v_call: TRBV11-3
j_call: TRBJ2-5
clone_size: NA
cdr3_aa: CASSSRRRGQETQYF
cdr3_nt: TGTGCCAGCAGCTCTCGGAGAAGGGGCCAAGAGACCCAGTACTTC

d_call: TRBD2
v_call: TRBV12-5
j_call: TRBJ2-7
clone_size: NA
cdr3_aa: CASGFPRDYSYEQYF
cdr3_nt: TGTGCTAGTGGCTTCCCCCGGGACTACTCCTACGAGCAGTACTTC

d_call: NA
v_call: TRBV6-6
j_call: TRBJ1-1
clone_size: once
cdr3_aa: CASIPIQQAFF
cdr3_nt: TGTGCCAGCATCCCCATCCAACAAGCTTTCTTT